A selection of T cell receptor beta chains follows, all from one sample in a study of cytomegalovirus exposure and HLA in healthy donors. Repertoires were generated with immunoSEQ multiplex PCR, while TCRdb's copy carries only in-frame clones and drops some. This table lists about 140,000 clones. The sample was PBMCs. The receptors shown here come from a man aged 35 to 55 in good health and CMV-seronegative. Both conserved end residues are part of each CDR3. The D gene is left open where the match is weak.

D,J,V,CDR3,DNA
TRBD1,TRBJ1-1,TRBV5-4,CASSRGQQNTEAFF,TGTGCCAGCAGCAGGGGACAGCAGAACACTGAAGCTTTCTTT
.,TRBJ2-7,TRBV5-6,CASSTALGDEQYF,TGTGCCAGCAGTACAGCCCTTGGCGACGAGCAGTACTTC
TRBD2,TRBJ2-1,TRBV2,CASRETSGGGNEQFF,TGTGCCAGCAGGGAGACTAGCGGGGGTGGAAATGAGCAGTTCTTC
TRBD2,TRBJ2-1,TRBV5-4,CASSLARGGQPNEQFF,TGTGCCAGCAGCTTGGCCCGGGGGGGCCAGCCCAATGAGCAGTTCTTC
.,TRBJ1-5,TRBV11-1,CASSAGQNSNQPQHF,TGTGCCAGCAGCGCGGGCCAAAATAGCAATCAGCCCCAGCATTTT
.,TRBJ1-4,TRBV12-5,CASGFAGAGYMEKLFF,TGTGCTAGTGGTTTTGCAGGGGCGGGTTATATGGAAAAACTGTTTTTT
.,TRBJ2-2,TRBV15,CATSRDRVGELFF,TGTGCCACCAGCAGAGATCGGGTAGGGGAGCTGTTTTTT
.,TRBJ1-1,TRBV7-3,CASSSGVNTEAFF,TGTGCCAGCAGCTCGGGGGTCAACACTGAAGCTTTCTTT
TRBD2,TRBJ2-3,TRBV2,CASNSGLAGGADTQYF,TGTGCCAGCAATTCAGGACTAGCGGGGGGTGCAGATACGCAGTATTTT
.,TRBJ1-2,TRBV7-6,CASSLLGEARYGYTF,TGTGCCAGCAGCCTCCTTGGGGAGGCGCGCTATGGCTACACCTTC
.,TRBJ1-6,TRBV18,CASSPFLGDKFSPLHF,TGTGCCAGCTCACCTTTTTTAGGGGACAAATTTTCACCCCTCCACTTT
.,TRBJ2-7,TRBV11-1,CASTHRESYEQYF,TGTGCCAGCACTCACAGGGAGTCCTACGAGCAGTACTTC
.,TRBJ1-6,TRBV6-1,CASNLAVYNSPLHF,TGTGCCAGCAATTTGGCAGTCTATAATTCACCCCTCCACTTT
.,TRBJ1-1,TRBV14,CASSAGFSPEAFF,TGTGCCAGCAGTGCAGGGTTTTCTCCTGAAGCTTTCTTT
.,TRBJ2-7,TRBV6-1,CASEFGGALTYEQYF,TGTGCCAGTGAATTCGGAGGGGCCCTCACCTACGAGCAGTACTTC
.,TRBJ2-7,TRBV2,CASSLAQGSYEQYF,TGTGCCAGCAGCTTAGCACAGGGCTCTTACGAGCAGTACTTC
TRBD2,TRBJ2-7,TRBV7-2,CASSPLAGSEQYF,TGTGCCAGCAGCCCTCTAGCGGGGTCCGAGCAGTACTTC
.,TRBJ2-7,TRBV7-9,CASESIGGASVTYEQYF,TGTGCCAGCGAATCGATAGGAGGAGCATCTGTTACCTACGAGCAGTACTTC
TRBD2,TRBJ2-5,TRBV7-2,CASSFSGGALETQYF,TGTGCCAGCAGCTTTAGCGGGGGGGCCTTGGAGACCCAGTACTTC
.,TRBJ1-2,TRBV2,CASSEGGYNYGYTF,TGTGCCAGCAGTGAGGGGGGATATAACTATGGCTACACCTTC
TRBD2,TRBJ2-7,TRBV4-2,CASSPEGTSGGVEQYF,TGTGCCAGCAGCCCCGAAGGGACTAGCGGGGGAGTCGAGCAGTACTTC
TRBD1,TRBJ1-4,TRBV7-9,CASSLAVTGDHEKLFF,TGTGCCAGCAGCTTAGCAGTGACAGGGGACCATGAAAAACTGTTTTTT
TRBD2,TRBJ2-7,TRBV19,CASSEASGALAYEQYF,TGTGCCAGTAGTGAGGCTAGCGGGGCCCTTGCCTACGAGCAGTACTTC
.,TRBJ2-4,TRBV25-1,CASSGMGGPEAKNIQYF,TGTGCCAGCAGTGGAATGGGTGGCCCGGAGGCCAAAAACATTCAGTACTTC
.,TRBJ1-2,TRBV4-1,CASSQDLQVTNYGYTF,TGCGCCAGCAGCCAAGATCTGCAGGTTACTAACTATGGCTACACCTTC
.,TRBJ2-7,TRBV6-4,CASSDSLIPEGERNEQYF,TGTGCCAGCAGTGACTCTTTGATACCCGAGGGGGAACGGAACGAGCAGTACTTC
.,TRBJ1-4,TRBV4-1,CASSQVRSEKLFF,TGCGCCAGCAGCCAGGTTAGAAGTGAAAAACTGTTTTTT
TRBD1,TRBJ2-2,TRBV6-6,CASRIQGNANTGELFF,TGTGCCAGCAGGATACAGGGGAACGCGAACACCGGGGAGCTGTTTTTT
.,TRBJ1-2,TRBV28,CASSSRNYGYTF,TGTGCCAGCAGTTCCCGGAACTATGGCTACACCTTC
TRBD1,TRBJ1-1,TRBV4-1,CASSQGGGTGREAFF,TGCGCCAGCAGCCAAGGGGGGGGGACAGGGCGTGAAGCTTTCTTT
TRBD2,TRBJ2-3,TRBV11-2,CASSLDPTSGGADTQYF,TGTGCCAGCAGCTTAGATCCAACTAGCGGGGGGGCAGATACGCAGTATTTT
.,TRBJ1-1,TRBV7-2,CASSLPSRADTEAFF,TGTGCCAGCAGCCTACCCTCGAGGGCGGACACTGAAGCTTTCTTT
.,TRBJ2-7,TRBV4-3,CASSQALEYEQYF,TGCGCCAGCAGCCAAGCACTAGAATACGAGCAGTACTTC
.,TRBJ2-1,TRBV5-1,CASSYRERGGYNEQFF,TGCGCCAGCAGCTACCGGGAGAGGGGCGGCTACAATGAGCAGTTCTTC
TRBD2,TRBJ2-1,TRBV29-1,CSVESGGRSNEQFF,TGCAGCGTTGAATCGGGGGGGCGGAGCAATGAGCAGTTCTTC
TRBD1,TRBJ1-2,TRBV15,CATSRTGGAGYGYTF,TGTGCCACCAGCAGAACAGGGGGCGCAGGCTATGGCTACACCTTC
TRBD1,TRBJ2-7,TRBV5-6,CASSLGQGAYEQYF,TGTGCCAGCAGCTTGGGACAGGGGGCCTACGAGCAGTACTTC
TRBD1,TRBJ1-6,TRBV19,CASSWTGEPPLHF,TGTGCCAGTAGCTGGACAGGGGAGCCACCCCTCCACTTT
TRBD2,TRBJ2-1,TRBV15,CATSRLAGGGNEQFF,TGTGCCACCAGCAGGCTAGCGGGGGGTGGAAATGAGCAGTTCTTC
.,TRBJ2-2,TRBV11-3,CASSLSQGIGELFF,TGTGCCAGCAGCTTATCGCAGGGAATCGGGGAGCTGTTTTTT
.,TRBJ2-2,TRBV4-2,CASSQDWGGPATGELFF,TGTGCCAGCAGCCAAGATTGGGGGGGGCCAGCGACCGGGGAGCTGTTTTTT
.,TRBJ1-2,TRBV12-5,CASGPVGGANGYTF,TGTGCTAGTGGTCCCGTGGGGGGAGCAAATGGCTACACCTTC